This T cell receptor beta chain was obtained from a study of graft-versus-host responses after intestinal transplantation. At the level of the study: Isolated intestinal, liver-intestinal, or multivisceral transplants had been given to the recipients.

Assay: immunoSEQ multiplex PCR; the TCRdb copy retains only in-frame clones and omits some. The top ten clones hold roughly 3.2% of a sample with 25,000 to 30,000 clones, about 80% of them seen once. Study conclusions and caveats: Elevated graft-versus-host to host-versus-graft clonal ratios in allografts were recorded for patients with graft-donor T cell macrochimerism. Some GvH clones appeared in ileal mucosa or blood before recipient bone marrow. An association linked early post-transplant HvG declines with peak circulating GvH clone levels.

Turning to this clone: Its antigen is undetermined.

The length of the CDR3 is 15 residues. Looked up from germline, CDR1 is SGHNT and CDR2 is YYREEE (reference sequence). The germline V and J ends were trimmed by 4 bases and 3 bases, with 13 bases remaining between them. Graft tissue was processed to release intraepithelial and lamina propria lymphocytes. The material was ileum tissue, obtained 98 days after intestinal transplantation. The J gene is TRBJ1-4, the V gene TRBV5-4, with D perhaps TRBD1 (5 bases). The TCR sequence derives from a human patient who received an intestinal transplant, so some T cells may come from the graft donor. The CDR3 is CASSRGATSNEKLFF. The CDR3 DNA follows: TGTGCCAGCAGCCGCGGGGCGACGTCTAATGAAAAACTGTTTTTT.